The rows below give T cell receptor beta chains drawn from one sample of a study of PD-1 blockade in mismatch repair-deficient tumors. No antigen is known for these receptors. The protocol was immunoSEQ multiplex PCR, while the TCRdb copy is restricted to in-frame clones and leaves out a portion. The sample carries around 14,000 clones, about four fifths recorded once. The input for sequencing was cells cultured in vitro, taken from a patient treated with pembrolizumab. The receptors shown here come from an adult with mismatch repair-deficient cancer. Each CDR3 is given with its conserved first and last residue. The order of the fields is J gene, V gene, clone size, D gene, CDR3 protein, CDR3 DNA. The D gene is left open where the match is weak. Only some rows state a clone size, as once, few, many or a class for expanded clones.

J: TRBJ2-5; V: TRBV19; size: -; D: -; CDR3: CASSNPQAQETQYF; DNA: TGTGCCAGTAGTAACCCGCAGGCCCAGGAGACCCAGTACTTC
J: TRBJ2-1; V: TRBV2; size: -; D: -; CDR3: CASSGVEQFF; DNA: TGTGCCAGCAGTGGGGTAGAGCAGTTCTTC
J: TRBJ2-1; V: TRBV28; size: -; D: -; CDR3: CASSFLGTSSYNEQFF; DNA: TGTGCCAGCAGTTTCTTGGGGACCAGCTCCTACAATGAGCAGTTCTTC
J: TRBJ1-5; V: TRBV7-8; size: medium-sized; D: TRBD1; CDR3: CASSSRVGQGINQPQHF; DNA: TGTGCCAGCAGCTCCCGGGTGGGACAGGGAATCAATCAGCCCCAGCATTTT
J: TRBJ2-4; V: TRBV7-2; size: -; D: TRBD2; CDR3: CASSLDPAGKNIQYF; DNA: TGTGCCAGCAGCTTAGATCCAGCGGGGAAAAACATTCAGTACTTC
J: TRBJ1-4; V: TRBV29-1; size: few; D: TRBD1; CDR3: CSVETGGEEKLFF; DNA: TGCAGCGTTGAGACAGGGGGGGAAGAAAAACTGTTTTTT
J: TRBJ2-3; V: TRBV9; size: -; D: TRBD2; CDR3: CASSAPGLAGPTSTDTQYF; DNA: TGTGCCAGCAGCGCGCCGGGACTAGCGGGTCCTACTAGCACAGATACGCAGTATTTT
J: TRBJ1-2; V: TRBV5-1; size: -; D: -; CDR3: CASSLGTANYGYTF; DNA: TGCGCCAGCAGCTTGGGGACAGCTAACTATGGCTACACCTTC
J: TRBJ2-5; V: TRBV2; size: -; D: TRBD1; CDR3: CASSEGWDSLGKETQYF; DNA: TGTGCCAGCAGTGAAGGTTGGGACAGCCTGGGGAAAGAGACCCAGTACTTC
J: TRBJ2-7; V: TRBV10-1; size: few; D: TRBD1; CDR3: CASSDRATGVEQYF; DNA: TGCGCCAGCAGTGATCGGGCGACAGGGGTTGAGCAGTACTTC
J: TRBJ2-7; V: TRBV6-5; size: -; D: -; CDR3: CASSYSRGVASYEQYF; DNA: TGTGCCAGCAGTTACTCGAGGGGGGTGGCCTCCTACGAGCAGTACTTC
J: TRBJ2-7; V: TRBV5-1; size: -; D: TRBD1; CDR3: CASSKTAGTGLKEQYF; DNA: TGCGCCAGCAGCAAAACCGCCGGGACAGGGCTCAAGGAGCAGTACTTC
J: TRBJ2-7; V: TRBV5-1; size: -; D: -; CDR3: CASSFRFLDRKFSYEQYF; DNA: TGCGCCAGCAGCTTTCGGTTCCTGGACAGAAAGTTCTCCTACGAGCAGTACTTC
J: TRBJ2-1; V: TRBV12-5; size: -; D: TRBD2; CDR3: CASGLTRLAGVSYNEQFF; DNA: TGTGCTAGTGGTTTGACCAGGCTAGCGGGAGTCTCCTACAATGAGCAGTTCTTC
J: TRBJ2-6; V: TRBV19; size: -; D: -; CDR3: CASSKGGATLSGANVLTF; DNA: TGTGCCAGTTCTAAAGGGGGTGCAACCCTCTCTGGGGCCAACGTCCTGACTTTC
J: TRBJ2-5; V: TRBV6-1; size: -; D: -; CDR3: CASSEFTGYQETQYF; DNA: TGTGCCAGCAGTGAATTTACAGGTTACCAAGAGACCCAGTACTTC
J: TRBJ1-4; V: TRBV6-5; size: -; D: -; CDR3: CASSRTREQYEKLFF; DNA: TGTGCCAGCAGTCGTACCAGGGAACAATATGAAAAACTGTTTTTT
J: TRBJ2-1; V: TRBV28; size: -; D: -; CDR3: CASSLPGPGTYEQFF; DNA: TGTGCCAGCAGTCTACCGGGACCCGGAACCTATGAGCAGTTCTTC
J: TRBJ2-7; V: TRBV4-1; size: -; D: TRBD1; CDR3: CASSQEFGTALAYEQYF; DNA: TGCGCCAGCAGCCAAGAATTCGGGACAGCATTGGCATACGAGCAGTACTTC
J: TRBJ2-3; V: TRBV7-3; size: -; D: -; CDR3: CASRSTGTPGGDTQYF; DNA: TGTGCCAGCAGGTCTACGGGGACCCCAGGGGGGGATACGCAGTATTTT
J: TRBJ1-1; V: TRBV18; size: -; D: -; CDR3: CASYGQMNTEAFF; DNA: TGTGCCAGCTACGGACAGATGAACACTGAAGCTTTCTTT
J: TRBJ2-1; V: TRBV29-1; size: -; D: TRBD2; CDR3: CSVEDWSGLAGPDEQFF; DNA: TGCAGCGTTGAAGATTGGTCGGGACTAGCGGGACCGGATGAGCAGTTCTTC
J: TRBJ1-2; V: TRBV2; size: -; D: -; CDR3: CASSATGNLSYGYTF; DNA: TGTGCCAGCAGTGCTACAGGGAATCTTTCCTATGGCTACACCTTC
J: TRBJ1-5; V: TRBV5-5; size: -; D: -; CDR3: CASSHQGGQPQHF; DNA: TGTGCCAGCAGCCACCAGGGAGGACAGCCCCAGCATTTT